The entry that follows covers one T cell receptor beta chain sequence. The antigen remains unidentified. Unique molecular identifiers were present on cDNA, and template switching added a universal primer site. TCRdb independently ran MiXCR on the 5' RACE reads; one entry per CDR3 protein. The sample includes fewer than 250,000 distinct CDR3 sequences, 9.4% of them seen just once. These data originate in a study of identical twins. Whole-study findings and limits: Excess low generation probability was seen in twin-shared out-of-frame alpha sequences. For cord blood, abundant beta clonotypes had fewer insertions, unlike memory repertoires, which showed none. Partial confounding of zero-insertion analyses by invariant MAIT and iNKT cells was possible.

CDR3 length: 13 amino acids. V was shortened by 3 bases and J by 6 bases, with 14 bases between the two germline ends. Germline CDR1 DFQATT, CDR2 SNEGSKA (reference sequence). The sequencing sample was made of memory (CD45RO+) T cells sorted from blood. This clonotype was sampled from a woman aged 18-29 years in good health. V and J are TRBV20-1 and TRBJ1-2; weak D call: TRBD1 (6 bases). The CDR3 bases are TGCAGTGCTAGGATAGGACAGTCCGATGGCTACACCTTC. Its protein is CSARIGQSDGYTF.